The 4 T cell receptor beta chains below all came from one sample that was sequenced in a study of CD8 T cells in ankylosing spondylitis. General study points: There was a TCR beta motif, made of 7 or 8 highly homologous variants, that appeared characteristic of ankylosing spondylitis blood.

MiXCR, applied by TCRdb to the 5' RACE reads, yields one record per CDR3 protein. The table lists some 450,000 distinct CDR3 sequences, 15% to 20% of them singletons. Their target antigens are unknown. Material: blood, either unsorted or a sorted T cell fraction (not recorded which). Receptors were obtained from a male donor with ankylosing spondylitis.

In its sample, this clonotype was seen a few times. V and J are TRBV30 and TRBJ2-2, with no clear D. The V end was cut by 0 bases, the J end by 3 bases, with 11 bases between. The CDR3 contains 15 residues. Germline V gene data show CDR1 as GTSNPN and CDR2 as SVGIG (reference sequence). The CDR3 DNA is TGTGCCTGGAGTGTATTATCGAGATACACCGGGGAGCTGTTTTTT. Encoded protein: CAWSVLSRYTGELFF.

The table lists this clonotype with many counts. The chain uses TRBV10-3 and TRBJ2-1; TRBD2 matches 7 bases. CDR3 length: 14 amino acids. The germline CDR1 and CDR2 sequences are ENHRY and SYGVKD. The ends lost 3 bases at V and 7 bases at J; junction bases unmatched: 6. Here the CDR3 reads CAISEPLATNEQFF. The CDR3 nucleotides read TGTGCCATCAGTGAACCACTAGCGACGAATGAGCAGTTCTTC.

The gene calls are TRBV12-3 or TRBV12-4 and TRBJ1-4; D call uncertain. The ends were cut back, 6 bases at V and 3 bases at J, with 11 bases in the middle. The CDR3 totals 14 residues. CDR3 residues: CASRREASNEKLFF. CDR3 in DNA: TGTGCCAGCAGGAGGGAGGCGTCTAATGAAAAACTGTTTTTT.

This clonotype turned up a few times. The J gene is TRBJ2-3, the V gene TRBV3-1; weak D call: TRBD1 (5 bases). Germline assignment: CDR1 LGHDT and CDR2 YNNKEL (reference sequence). The CDR3 spans 16 residues. Trimming removed 4 bases at V and 0 bases at J, with 14 bases between. CDR3 region: CASSPTTAASTDTQYF. The CDR3 nucleotides read TGTGCCAGCAGCCCAACGACAGCCGCTAGCACAGATACGCAGTATTTT.